One and the same sample provided the 27 T cell receptor beta chains below, sequenced in a study of chemoradiotherapy in HPV16-positive cancers. Clones were read by immunoSEQ multiplex PCR, and TCRdb kept only the in-frame ones, dropping some. The table lists about 12,000 clones, 70% to 80% of them singletons, with around 0.91% in the top ten. This specimen was collected from a patient who underwent chemoradiotherapy. The receptors were sampled from a human donor with HPV-associated anogenital cancer.

The chain uses TRBV7-2 and TRBJ1-4, with a tentative D call TRBD1 (5 bases). Deletions cut 4 bases from V and 4 bases from J, with 10 bases between. There are 14 residues in the CDR3. Germline-derived CDR1 and CDR2 are SGHTA and FQGNSA. Here the CDR3 DNA reads TGTGCCAGCAGCTCACTGGGGCTTAATGAAAAACTGTTTTTT. Amino acid sequence: CASSSLGLNEKLFF.

The genes are TRBV10-3 and TRBJ2-1, with D perhaps given as TRBD1 or TRBD2 (6 bases each). The V end was cut by 0 bases, the J end by 9 bases, with 15 bases between. CDR3 length equals 15 residues. Germline loops: CDR1 ENHRY, CDR2 SYGVKD. CDR3 DNA: TGTGCCATCAGTGAGTCAATCGGGGGCAGTGGTGAGCAGTTCTTC. Translated, it gives CAISESIGGSGEQFF.

The chain joins TRBV6-1 to TRBJ1-1, with TRBD1 matching 7 bases. Trimming removed 2 bases from V and 4 bases from J; junction bases left unmatched: 4. Germline V gene sequence: CDR1 MNHNS, CDR2 SASEGT. CDR3 length: 14 residues. CDR3 in amino acids: CASSESGGVTEAFF. CDR3 DNA: TGTGCCAGCAGTGAATCAGGGGGTGTCACTGAAGCTTTCTTT.

A single count supports this clone. The chain links TRBV4-1 to TRBJ2-1; 12 positions agree with TRBD2. The CDR3 has 15 residues. The V gene's germline CDR1 is MGHRA and CDR2 YSYEKL. Losses at the gene ends were 0 bases for V and 9 bases for J; bases not matched to a gene: 3. This chain's CDR3 is CASSQDPLAGGEQFF. The CDR3 DNA reads as TGCGCCAGCAGCCAAGATCCACTAGCGGGAGGTGAGCAGTTCTTC.

V is TRBV9 and J is TRBJ1-2; 8 bases line up with TRBD1. Germline V gene lookup returns CDR1 SGDLS and CDR2 YYNGEE. This CDR3 region has 16 residues. V was pared by 0 bases and J by 4 bases, with 8 bases of the junction left unmatched. CDR3 bases: TGTGCCAGCAGCGTAGGGGTTTCAGGGGGCGTCTATGGCTACACCTTC. Protein: CASSVGVSGGVYGYTF.

This chain connects TRBV9 to TRBJ1-2; weak D call: TRBD1 (6 bases). Trimming removed 6 bases from V and 4 bases from J, with 22 bases in between. The CDR3 covers 16 residues. Germline V gene lookup returns CDR1 SGDLS and CDR2 YYNGEE. In DNA form, the CDR3 reads TGTGCCAGCACCGGGGTTTTAAGAGGGGGTCTCTATGGCTACACCTTC. Translated: CASTGVLRGGLYGYTF.

This sequence joins TRBV4-2 and TRBJ1-2, with TRBD1 matching 12 bases. The CDR3 spans 15 residues. V shed 3 bases, J shed 6 bases, and the junction held 5 bases outside the gene matches. CDR1 is LGHNA and CDR2 is YNFKEQ in the germline V gene. The CDR3 sequence: CASSHRGTGGDGYTF. In DNA, the CDR3 is TGTGCCAGCAGCCACCGAGGGACAGGGGGCGATGGCTACACCTTC.

The chain combines TRBV5-4 with TRBJ1-2; TRBD1 might be the D (5 bases). The CDR3 loop spans 13 amino acids. CDR1 is SGHNT, CDR2 YYREEE, per germline (reference sequence). Trimming took off 0 bases at V and 7 bases at J, with 10 bases between the two ends. CDR3: CASSLEGFPGYTF. The CDR3 DNA is TGTGCCAGCAGCTTGGAGGGGTTCCCTGGCTACACCTTC.

V usage is TRBV10-3 and J usage is TRBJ2-7; 12 bases map to TRBD2. Germline V gene lookup returns CDR1 ENHRY and CDR2 SYGVKD. V lost 10 bases to trimming and J lost 6 bases; unmatched junction nucleotides: 7. The CDR3 loop spans 13 amino acids. The CDR3 protein is CATKTSGSGEQYF. CDR3 DNA: TGTGCCACAAAGACTAGCGGGAGTGGCGAGCAGTACTTC.

The chain combines TRBV5-1 with TRBJ2-3; D possibly corresponds to TRBD1 (5 bases). This CDR3 is built from 16 residues. Deletions cut 4 bases from V and 6 bases from J, with 21 bases between. Germline values: CDR1 SGHRS, CDR2 YFSETQ. CDR3 loop: CASSPLGVGPHDTQYF. The DNA for the CDR3 is TGCGCCAGCAGCCCTCTAGGGGTGGGGCCCCACGATACGCAGTATTTT.

The chain is built from TRBV30 and TRBJ1-4; D may be TRBD1 (6 bases). V was cut by 6 bases and J by 5 bases, with 13 bases left in between. This CDR3 has 13 residues. CDR1 is GTSNPN, CDR2 SVGIG, per germline (reference sequence). The chain's CDR3 is CACRTGRNEKLFF. CDR3 sequence (DNA): TGTGCCTGCAGAACAGGGAGGAATGAAAAACTGTTTTTT. Full variable domain (missing parts from reference TRBV30 and TRBJ1-4): SQTIHQWPATLVQPVGSPLSLECTVEGTSNPNLYWYRQAAGRGLQLLFYSVGIGQISSEVPQNLSASRPQDRQFILSSKKLLLSDSGFYLCACRTGRNEKLFFGSGTQLSVL.

The rearrangement joins TRBV18 to TRBJ2-5; 7 bases fit TRBD1. V shed 4 bases and J 6 bases; nucleotides not matched to a gene: 8. CDR1 KGHSH and CDR2 LQKENI come from the germline V gene. The CDR3 runs 14 residues. This CDR3 reads CASSHPGQKKTQYF. The CDR3 DNA reads as TGTGCCAGCTCACACCCGGGACAGAAAAAGACCCAGTACTTC.

The V call is TRBV28, the J call TRBJ2-3; possibly TRBD2 for D (5 bases). Trimming removed 4 bases from V and 0 bases from J, with 17 bases in between. The CDR3 spans 17 residues. CDR1 and CDR2 (germline): MDHEN, SYDVKM. CDR3 loop: CASSSPGVVFSTDTQYF. The DNA of the CDR3 is TGTGCCAGCAGTTCCCCCGGGGTGGTTTTTAGCACAGATACGCAGTATTTT.

This clone was seen a handful of times. The chain carries TRBV4-2 and TRBJ1-2; D is unresolved. Germline loops: CDR1 LGHNA, CDR2 YNFKEQ. The V and J ends lost 3 bases and 4 bases respectively, with 12 bases between them. The length of the CDR3 is 14 residues. CDR3 coding DNA: TGTGCCAGCAGCCAGATGAACGCGGTCTATGGCTACACCTTC. It encodes CASSQMNAVYGYTF.

The V call is TRBV2, the J call TRBJ2-5; 9 positions match TRBD1. Germline V CDR1 and CDR2: SNHLY, FYNNEI. J lost 0 bases, V lost 7 bases, and 6 bases had no gene match. This CDR3 comprises 15 residues. CDR3 in DNA: TGTGCCAGCAATCCGGACAGGGGAAACCAAGAGACCCAGTACTTC. Amino acid sequence: CASNPDRGNQETQYF. The whole variable domain, filled in from reference TRBV2 and TRBJ2-5, reads EPEVTQTPSHQVTQMGQEVILRCVPISNHLYFYWYRQILGQKVEFLVSFYNNEISEKSEIFDDQFSVERPDGSNFTLKIRSTKLEDSAMYFCASNPDRGNQETQYFGPGTRLLVL.

The chain couples TRBV11-2 to TRBJ2-2, with D uncertain. The V gene lost 3 bases and the J gene lost 6 bases, with 8 bases spanning the gap. The CDR3 is made up of 13 amino acids. In germline, CDR1 is SGHAT, CDR2 FQNNGV. DNA for the CDR3: TGTGCCAGCAGCTTCGCTACCCCCGGGGAGCTGTTTTTT. Its translation: CASSFATPGELFF.

The chain carries TRBV7-9 and TRBJ2-2; D may match TRBD1 or TRBD2 (5 bases each). Trimming took off 8 bases at V and 0 bases at J, with 13 bases between the two ends. Per germline, CDR1 SEHNR and CDR2 FQNEAQ (reference sequence). There are 15 residues in the CDR3. As DNA, the CDR3 is TGTGCCAGCGTTTCAGGGACGCCGAACACCGGGGAGCTGTTTTTT. Its protein is CASVSGTPNTGELFF.

This chain joins TRBV27 and TRBJ1-5; D call uncertain. V was cut by 0 bases and J by 1 base, with 7 bases left in between. Germline CDR1 MNHEY, CDR2 SMNVEV (reference sequence). CDR3 length equals 15 residues. The CDR3 DNA reads as TGTGCCAGCAGTTTATCTCCTTACAGCAATCAGCCCCAGCATTTT. This sequence encodes CASSLSPYSNQPQHF.

This chain uses TRBV7-2 with TRBJ2-7; 13 bases are shared with TRBD2. CDR3 length: 15 residues. Germline assignment: CDR1 SGHTA and CDR2 FQGNSA. J was trimmed by 6 bases and V by 5 bases; bases with no gene match: 7. DNA for the CDR3: TGTGCCAGCAGCGCCGGACTAGCGGGGGCCCTCGAGCAGTACTTC. As protein: CASSAGLAGALEQYF.

V is TRBV14 and J is TRBJ1-3, with 7 positions matching TRBD1. Germline lookup yields CDR1 SGHDN and CDR2 FVKESK. Trimming removed 0 bases from V and 2 bases from J; junction bases left unmatched: 1. The CDR3 sequence is 15 residues long. The CDR3 region is CASSQDRGTGNTIYF. For the CDR3, the DNA is TGTGCCAGCAGCCAAGACAGGGGGACTGGAAACACCATATATTTT.

The chain carries TRBV4-2 and TRBJ2-1, with 11 positions matching TRBD2. The CDR3 has 16 residues. Germline-derived CDR1 and CDR2 are LGHNA and YNFKEQ. V trimming: 3 bases; J trimming: 6 bases; junction bases outside the gene matches: 7. The CDR3 DNA reads as TGTGCCAGCAGCCAGGCGACTAGCGGGGCCCCCAATGAGCAGTTCTTC. The encoded protein is CASSQATSGAPNEQFF.

The chain employs TRBV10-3 and TRBJ1-2; D remains unclear. The CDR3 contains 13 residues. V was trimmed by 3 bases and J by 4 bases, leaving 9 bases between them. CDR1 is ENHRY, CDR2 SYGVKD, per germline. The CDR3 DNA is TGTGCCATCAGTGAACGCGCCTTCTATGGCTACACCTTC. It yields the protein CAISERAFYGYTF.

This clone has a single count. The chain joins TRBV11-2 to TRBJ1-1; no clear D gene. Germline V gene data show CDR1 as SGHAT and CDR2 as FQNNGV. The CDR3 totals 15 residues. The germline V and J ends were trimmed by 0 bases and 8 bases, with 16 bases remaining between them. CDR3 nucleotide sequence: TGTGCCAGCAGCTTAGATTCGGCCGGGAACGGGGAAGCTTTCTTT. Its protein product is CASSLDSAGNGEAFF. The full variable domain, rest sourced from reference TRBV11-2 and TRBJ1-1, is EAGVAQSPRYKIIEKRQSVAFWCNPISGHATLYWYQQILGQGPKLLIQFQNNGVVDDSQLPKDRFSAERLKGVDSTLKIQPAKLEDSAVYLCASSLDSAGNGEAFFGQGTRLTVV.

The chain joins TRBV28 to TRBJ2-7; 10 positions match TRBD1. V dropped 6 bases and J dropped 6; count of bases not matched to a gene: 17. Germline V CDR1 and CDR2: MDHEN, SYDVKM. This CDR3 contains 17 residues. CDR3 bases: TGTGCCAGCAGAGTGAGACCTCCGGGACAGGGGTTTCTCGAGCAGTACTTC. Protein product: CASRVRPPGQGFLEQYF.

CDR3 region: CSVGQASYNEQFF. CDR3 DNA sequence: TGCAGCGTTGGGCAGGCCTCCTACAATGAGCAGTTCTTC. The chain joins TRBV29-1 to TRBJ2-1; no definite D call. Germline loops: CDR1 SQVTM, CDR2 ANQGSEA. Trimming pared 4 bases from V and 0 bases from J, leaving 7 bases between. The length of the CDR3 is 13 residues.

The chain couples TRBV7-9 to TRBJ1-1; the D is unclear. Germline V lookup: CDR1 SEHNR, CDR2 FQNEAQ (reference sequence). V was clipped by 5 bases and J by 0 bases, with 13 bases between them. The CDR3 loop spans 15 amino acids. The CDR3 nucleotides are TGTGCCAGCAGCCCATGGAGGGTTATGAACACTGAAGCTTTCTTT. The encoded protein is CASSPWRVMNTEAFF.

This sequence joins TRBV11-3 and TRBJ2-1, with 7 bases aligning to TRBD1. The CDR3 has 14 residues. After removal of 5 bases from V and 6 bases from J, the junction contained 7 bases not matched to a gene. Germline CDR1 is SGHNT and CDR2 is YENEEA. The DNA for the CDR3 is TGTGCCAGCAGCACTAGACAGGGTAGCAATGAGCAGTTCTTC. Residues: CASSTRQGSNEQFF.